The rows below give T cell receptor beta chains drawn from one sample of a study of cytomegalovirus exposure and HLA in healthy donors. Profiling relied on immunoSEQ multiplex PCR, and the TCRdb table lists in-frame clones only, not all of them. This repertoire shows 150,000 or so clones, 60% to 80% found once; its top ten account for approximately 15%. The source material was PBMCs. These receptors all stem from a woman aged 40 to 55 in good health and CMV-seronegative. Both conserved end residues are part of each CDR3. The D gene is left open where the match is weak. Rows may omit the clone size; those that give it use once, few, many or a size class.

cdr3_aa: CASTPRGRKEAFF
cdr3_nt: TGTGCCAGTACCCCCCGCGGGAGAAAGGAAGCTTTCTTT
clone_size: -
j_call: TRBJ1-1
d_call: -
v_call: TRBV19

cdr3_aa: CASSLAPTGLTYEQYF
cdr3_nt: TGCGCCAGCAGCTTGGCCCCGACAGGTTTGACCTACGAGCAGTACTTC
clone_size: -
j_call: TRBJ2-7
d_call: -
v_call: TRBV5-1

cdr3_aa: CASSPPGLAAGELFF
cdr3_nt: TGTGCCAGCAGCCCGCCGGGACTAGCGGCCGGGGAGCTGTTTTTT
clone_size: -
j_call: TRBJ2-2
d_call: TRBD2
v_call: TRBV4-2

cdr3_aa: CASSGRLGSDNEQFF
cdr3_nt: TGTGCCAGCAGTGGAAGACTAGGATCCGACAATGAGCAGTTCTTC
clone_size: -
j_call: TRBJ2-1
d_call: -
v_call: TRBV25-1

cdr3_aa: CASSQTGGDGYTF
cdr3_nt: TGTGCCAGCAGCCAAACAGGGGGGGATGGCTACACCTTC
clone_size: -
j_call: TRBJ1-2
d_call: TRBD1
v_call: TRBV11-3

cdr3_aa: CASSVRQGMNTEAFF
cdr3_nt: TGTGCCAGCAGCGTAAGACAGGGGATGAACACTGAAGCTTTCTTT
clone_size: -
j_call: TRBJ1-1
d_call: TRBD1
v_call: TRBV7-9

cdr3_aa: CASSYARGAEQYF
cdr3_nt: TGTGCCAGCAGTTACGCCCGCGGGGCCGAGCAGTACTTC
clone_size: once
j_call: TRBJ2-7
d_call: -
v_call: TRBV27

cdr3_aa: CASSSVGGGGYNEQFF
cdr3_nt: TGTGCCAGCAGCTCCGTTGGGGGAGGAGGCTACAATGAGCAGTTCTTC
clone_size: -
j_call: TRBJ2-1
d_call: -
v_call: TRBV7-3

cdr3_aa: CASSLLRAGAEAFF
cdr3_nt: TGTGCCAGCAGTTTATTGAGAGCGGGCGCTGAAGCTTTCTTT
clone_size: -
j_call: TRBJ1-1
d_call: -
v_call: TRBV28

cdr3_aa: CASSPTGGNEKLFF
cdr3_nt: TGTGCCAGCAGTCCGACAGGGGGAAATGAAAAACTGTTTTTT
clone_size: once
j_call: TRBJ1-4
d_call: TRBD1
v_call: TRBV25-1

cdr3_aa: CASSRQQGLYSNGLTF
cdr3_nt: TGTGCCAGTAGTCGCCAACAGGGGCTGTATTCCAACGGCCTGACTTTC
clone_size: -
j_call: TRBJ2-6
d_call: TRBD1
v_call: TRBV19

cdr3_aa: CATSRDRVSGNTIYF
cdr3_nt: TGTGCCACCAGCAGAGATCGAGTTTCTGGAAACACCATATATTTT
clone_size: -
j_call: TRBJ1-3
d_call: -
v_call: TRBV15

cdr3_aa: CAITEDFHNEQFF
cdr3_nt: TGTGCCATCACCGAAGACTTCCACAATGAGCAGTTCTTC
clone_size: -
j_call: TRBJ2-1
d_call: -
v_call: TRBV10-3

cdr3_aa: CASSSPAARGSNEQFF
cdr3_nt: TGTGCCAGCAGCTCCCCAGCGGCAAGGGGGAGCAATGAGCAGTTCTTC
clone_size: -
j_call: TRBJ2-1
d_call: -
v_call: TRBV11-2

cdr3_aa: CASRTSGRAGGELFF
cdr3_nt: TGTGCCAGCAGAACTAGCGGGAGGGCCGGCGGGGAGCTGTTTTTT
clone_size: few
j_call: TRBJ2-2
d_call: TRBD2
v_call: TRBV7-9

cdr3_aa: CAAAVSTDTQYF
cdr3_nt: TGTGCCGCCGCGGTTAGCACAGATACGCAGTATTTT
clone_size: -
j_call: TRBJ2-3
d_call: -
v_call: TRBV6-1

cdr3_aa: CASSLVPTGGLSSNQPQHF
cdr3_nt: TGCGCCAGCAGCTTGGTGCCCACAGGGGGCCTTTCTAGCAATCAGCCCCAGCATTTT
clone_size: few
j_call: TRBJ1-5
d_call: TRBD1
v_call: TRBV5-1

cdr3_aa: CASSLKMTGYTDTQYF
cdr3_nt: TGTGCCAGCAGCCTAAAGATGACGGGGTACACAGATACGCAGTATTTT
clone_size: -
j_call: TRBJ2-3
d_call: -
v_call: TRBV6-4

cdr3_aa: CASSPPGAPLHF
cdr3_nt: TGTGCCAGCAGCCCTCCGGGGGCACCCCTCCACTTT
clone_size: few
j_call: TRBJ1-6
d_call: -
v_call: TRBV7-9